This record concerns one T cell receptor (beta chain) sequence. A junction end diverges from the germline sequence, so it may reflect a read error. This CDR3 is built from 18 residues. Per the germline V gene, CDR1 is SNHLY and CDR2 is FYNNEI. Profiled with immunoSEQ multiplex PCR; TCRdb holds only in-frame clones, not every one. Of around 40,000 clones in the sample, roughly 80% were seen once. The data belong to a study of OX40 agonist ivuxolimab in advanced cancers. In the study overall: Patients achieving partial responses numbered three: one hepatocellular carcinoma case and two cutaneous melanoma cases.

Systemic immunosuppression or autoimmune disease history was grounds to exclude patients. The source was CD4+ or CD8+ T cells sorted from blood, collected in a trial of the OX40 agonist ivuxolimab. The origin of this receptor is an adult with an advanced solid tumor such as melanoma, head and neck, liver or kidney cancer. The chain links TRBV2 to TRBJ2-2; 9 positions match TRBD2. CDR3 protein: CASTEQSSGRRGTGELFF. The CDR3 DNA follows: TGTGCCAGCACTGAACAAAGTAGCGGGAGACGGGGTACCGGGGAGCTGTTTTTT.